The 18 T cell receptor beta chains reported below all come from one sample, sequenced in a study of regulatory T cells in long-lasting Graves disease. iRepertoire HTBI primers and Arm-PCR of CDR3 regions built TCR beta libraries. A single record per CDR3 protein comes from TCRdb applying MiXCR to the multiplex PCR reads. This repertoire shows roughly 320,000 distinct CDR3 sequences, 16% found once; its top ten account for approximately 30%. Time point described: newly diagnosed GD, antithyroid drugs for less than 3 months. Extracted RNA from PBMCs served as the source of the TCR library. The same data also went into a second study, on T cells in Graves' hyperthyroidism and ophthalmopathy.

Sequencing used peripheral blood mononuclear cells (PBMCs), obtained at new diagnosis, from a patient treated with antithyroid drugs. These receptors were collected from a man aged 40-55 years with Graves disease.

J is TRBJ1-1 and V is TRBV19; no definite D call. The CDR3 length is 14 residues. V was pared by 1 base and J by 1 base, with 7 bases between. The germline CDR1 and CDR2 sequences are LNHDA and SQIVND (reference sequence). CDR3 nucleotides: TGTGCCAGTAGTATAGTCGGCACGAACACTGAAGCTTTCTTT. As protein: CASSIVGTNTEAFF.

In this sample, this clonotype turned up many times. The chain recombines TRBV28 with TRBJ2-1; 13 nucleotides match TRBD2. Germline loops: CDR1 MDHEN, CDR2 SYDVKM. Trimming removed 3 bases from V and 0 bases from J; junction bases left unmatched: 11. CDR3 length: 20 amino acids. The CDR3 nucleotides read TGTGCCAGCAGTTTTTCAATGGGACTAGCGGGGTTTAGCTCCTACAATGAGCAGTTCTTC. It is translated as CASSFSMGLAGFSSYNEQFF.

In regard to this clonotype: At one end the junction does not follow the germline gene, possibly because of a read error. J is TRBJ1-1 and V is TRBV12-3 or TRBV12-4; perhaps TRBD1 as D (5 bases). The CDR3 has 14 residues. The CDR3 loop is CASSFGQLNAEAFF. The CDR3 DNA sequence: TGTGCCAGCAGTTTTGGACAACTGAACGCTGAAGCTTTCTTT.

There are many counts of this clonotype. The V gene is TRBV28, the J gene TRBJ2-7, with 9 bases matching TRBD2. Trimming cost V 6 bases and J 4 bases; bases outside gene matches: 13. Per the germline V gene, CDR1 is MDHEN and CDR2 is SYDVKM. The CDR3 runs to 16 residues. The CDR3 region is CASSGRPGTSKYEQYF. The DNA for the CDR3 is TGTGCCAGCAGCGGTCGACCCGGGACTAGCAAATACGAGCAGTACTTC.

This clonotype was seen at least ten times. V usage is TRBV7-9 and J usage is TRBJ2-7; D possibly matches TRBD1 or TRBD2 (5 bases each). The germline V gene encodes CDR1 SEHNR and CDR2 FQNEAQ (reference sequence). CDR3 size: 13 residues. V shed 8 bases and J shed 1 base, with 12 bases lying between them. Here the CDR3 reads CASRGRPSYEQYF. As DNA, the CDR3 is TGTGCCAGCCGGGGACGGCCATCCTACGAGCAGTACTTC. Using reference TRBV7-9 and TRBJ2-7 for the parts outside the CDR3, the full variable domain is DTGVSQNPRHKITKRGQNVTFRCDPISEHNRLYWYRQTLGQGPEFLTYFQNEAQLEKSRLLSDRFSAERPKGSFSTLEIQRTEQGDSAMYLCASRGRPSYEQYFGPGTRLTVT.

In this sample, this clonotype turned up many times. The CDR3, as DNA: TGCAGTGCTAGGGACCCACGAGGGGATCAAGAGACCCAGTACTTC. Translating gives CSARDPRGDQETQYF. This sequence joins TRBV20-1 and TRBJ2-5; D is tentatively TRBD1 or TRBD2 (5 bases each). Germline CDR1 and CDR2: DFQATT and SNEGSKA (reference sequence). The CDR3 extends over 15 amino acids. The V end was cut by 3 bases, the J end by 2 bases, with 16 bases between.

This clonotype has a count of ten or more. The V gene is TRBV11-2, the J gene TRBJ2-7, with D perhaps matching TRBD1 (6 bases). Per germline, CDR1 SGHAT and CDR2 FQNNGV. V shed 5 bases and J shed 3 bases, with 11 bases lying between them. This CDR3 is 13 amino acids long. The CDR3: CASSVGQHYEQYF. Here the CDR3 DNA reads TGTGCCAGCAGCGTTGGACAGCACTACGAGCAGTACTTC.

This clonotype was seen at least ten times. The chain recombines TRBV2 with TRBJ2-2; perhaps TRBD2 as D (7 bases). V lost 6 bases to trimming and J lost 1 base, with 15 bases between them. CDR1 is SNHLY, CDR2 FYNNEI, per germline. This CDR3 has 16 amino acids. CDR3 bases: TGTGCCAGCAGGGGATGGCGGGGGCGGAACACCGGGGAGCTGTTTTTT. It yields the protein CASRGWRGRNTGELFF.

The table lists this clonotype with many counts. V is TRBV28 and J is TRBJ1-3; a possible D gene is TRBD1 (5 bases). Germline CDR1 MDHEN, CDR2 SYDVKM. V was shortened by 6 bases and J by 7 bases, with 19 bases between the two germline ends. CDR3 size: 15 residues. The CDR3 loop reads CASRPGTQGRNTIYF. CDR3 nucleotides: TGTGCCAGCAGGCCCGGGACTCAGGGTAGGAACACCATATATTTT.

The chain links TRBV29-1 to TRBJ2-3, with 11 bases fitting TRBD2. Trimming at V came to 4 bases and at J to 5 bases, leaving 5 bases not matched to a gene. CDR3 length: 14 amino acids. From germline, CDR1 is SQVTM and CDR2 ANQGSEA. The CDR3 region is CSVGLAGLEDTQYF. The CDR3 DNA sequence: TGCAGCGTTGGACTAGCGGGGCTAGAAGATACGCAGTATTTT.

This clonotype was observed at least ten times. V gene TRBV5-1 combines with J gene TRBJ2-3, with 9 bases lining up with TRBD2. J was trimmed by 0 bases and V by 0 bases; bases with no gene match: 2. The germline V gene has CDR1 SGHRS and CDR2 YFSETQ. CDR3 length: 16 amino acids. CDR3 residues: CASSLGLAESTDTQYF. Written as DNA, the CDR3 is TGCGCCAGCAGCTTGGGACTAGCGGAAAGCACAGATACGCAGTATTTT.

The V gene is TRBV4-3, the J gene TRBJ2-3; TRBD2 agrees at 7 bases. After removal of 1 base from V and 2 bases from J, the junction contained 12 bases not matched to a gene. The CDR3 contains 18 residues. Germline-derived CDR1 and CDR2 are LGHNA and YSLEER. In DNA, the CDR3 is TGCGCCAGCAGCCAAGCCCCGCTCCAGCGGGGCCTCACAGATACGCAGTATTTT. Protein: CASSQAPLQRGLTDTQYF.

This sequence joins TRBV7-8 and TRBJ2-7, with D unclear. The CDR3 consists of 15 residues. Between the trimmed V and J ends, which lost 1 base and 3 bases, there was a span of 13 bases. Germline CDR1 and CDR2: SGHVS and FQNEAQ. In DNA, the CDR3 is TGTGCCAGCAGCTTAGTTGAAGGTTTGGGCTACGAGCAGTACTTC. Its translation: CASSLVEGLGYEQYF.

The chain is built from TRBV29-1 and TRBJ1-1, with D maybe TRBD1 (5 bases). The V gene's germline CDR1 is SQVTM and CDR2 ANQGSEA. This CDR3 spans 14 amino acids. V dropped 7 bases and J dropped 3 bases, with 18 bases sitting between them. The CDR3 here is CSAGQGRMDTEAFF. In DNA form, the CDR3 reads TGCAGCGCTGGGCAGGGAAGGATGGACACTGAAGCTTTCTTT.

Ten or more counts support this clonotype. The V gene is TRBV5-6, the J gene TRBJ2-2, with 8 bases lining up with TRBD2. Per the germline V gene, CDR1 is SGHDT and CDR2 is YYEEEE. The length of the CDR3 is 16 residues. J gave up 4 bases and V 0 bases, and 5 bases lay outside the gene matches. The CDR3 region is CASSLVAGRITGELFF. DNA of the CDR3: TGTGCCAGCAGCTTGGTAGCGGGGCGAATCACCGGGGAGCTGTTTTTT. Full variable domain (rest looked up from reference TRBV5-6 and TRBJ2-2): DAGVTQSPTHLIKTRGQQVTLRCSPKSGHDTVSWYQQALGQGPQFIFQYYEEEERQRGNFPDRFSGHQFPNYSSELNVNALLLGDSALYLCASSLVAGRITGELFFGEGSRLTVL.

V usage is TRBV9 and J usage is TRBJ2-2; TRBD2 matches 9 bases. The germline V gene encodes CDR1 SGDLS and CDR2 YYNGEE. CDR3 length: 15 residues. Trimming at V came to 4 bases and at J to 3 bases, leaving 4 bases not matched to a gene. The CDR3 coding sequence is TGTGCCAGCAGCATTAGCGGGGGTTACACCGGGGAGCTGTTTTTT. Protein: CASSISGGYTGELFF. The whole variable domain, filled in from reference TRBV9 and TRBJ2-2, reads DSGVTQTPKHLITATGQRVTLRCSPRSGDLSVYWYQQSLDQGLQFLIQYYNGEERAKGNILERFSAQQFPDLHSELNLSSLELGDSALYFCASSISGGYTGELFFGEGSRLTVL.

This clonotype was seen repeatedly, ten times or more. V usage is TRBV18 and J usage is TRBJ2-3, with 8 bases fitting TRBD1. The germline CDR1 and CDR2 sequences are KGHSH and LQKENI. V was pared by 0 bases and J by 0 bases, with 5 bases of the junction left unmatched. The CDR3 is 17 amino acids. The CDR3 here is CASSPPNRGESTDTQYF. The CDR3 nucleotides read TGTGCCAGCTCACCACCTAACAGGGGGGAAAGCACAGATACGCAGTATTTT.

This clonotype was counted only a few times. The rearrangement uses TRBV9 and TRBJ2-2; 8 positions match TRBD2. The V segment lost 4 bases and the J segment 3 bases; nucleotides outside the gene matches: 8. Germline V gene lookup returns CDR1 SGDLS and CDR2 YYNGEE. CDR3 length equals 16 residues. CDR3 residues: CASSTQAGVDTGELFF. The CDR3, as DNA: TGTGCCAGCAGCACCCAAGCGGGGGTAGACACCGGGGAGCTGTTTTTT. The full variable domain, in which reference TRBV9 and TRBJ2-2 provide the parts outside the CDR3, is DSGVTQTPKHLITATGQRVTLRCSPRSGDLSVYWYQQSLDQGLQFLIQYYNGEERAKGNILERFSAQQFPDLHSELNLSSLELGDSALYFCASSTQAGVDTGELFFGEGSRLTVL.